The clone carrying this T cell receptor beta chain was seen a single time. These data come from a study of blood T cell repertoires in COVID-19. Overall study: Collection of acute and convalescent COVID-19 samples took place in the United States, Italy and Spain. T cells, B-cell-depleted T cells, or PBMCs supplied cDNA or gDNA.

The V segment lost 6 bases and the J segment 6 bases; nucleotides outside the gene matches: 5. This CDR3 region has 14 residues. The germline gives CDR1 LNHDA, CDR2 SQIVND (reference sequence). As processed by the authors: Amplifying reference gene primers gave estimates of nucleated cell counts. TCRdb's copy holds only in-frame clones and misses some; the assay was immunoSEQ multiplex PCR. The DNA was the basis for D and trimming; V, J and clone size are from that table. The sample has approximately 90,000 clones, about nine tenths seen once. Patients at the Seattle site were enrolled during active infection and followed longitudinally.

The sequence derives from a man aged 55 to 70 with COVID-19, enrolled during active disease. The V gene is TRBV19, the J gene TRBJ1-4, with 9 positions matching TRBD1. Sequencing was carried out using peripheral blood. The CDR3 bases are TGTGCCAGTAGGCAGACAGGGGGAGATGAAAAACTGTTTTTT. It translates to CASRQTGGDEKLFF.